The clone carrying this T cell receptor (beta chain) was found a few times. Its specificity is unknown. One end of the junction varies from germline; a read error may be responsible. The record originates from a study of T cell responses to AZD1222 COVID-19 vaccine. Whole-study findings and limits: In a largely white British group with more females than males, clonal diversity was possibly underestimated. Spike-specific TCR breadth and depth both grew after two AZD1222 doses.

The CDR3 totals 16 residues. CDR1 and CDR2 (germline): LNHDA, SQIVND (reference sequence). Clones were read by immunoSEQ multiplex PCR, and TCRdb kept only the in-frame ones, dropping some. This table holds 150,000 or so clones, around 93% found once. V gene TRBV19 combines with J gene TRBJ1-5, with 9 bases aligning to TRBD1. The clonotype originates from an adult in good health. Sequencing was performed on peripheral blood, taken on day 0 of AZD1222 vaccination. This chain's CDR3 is CASSTLPGTGNPPQHF. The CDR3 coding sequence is TGTGCCAGTAGTACGCTACCCGGGACAGGGAATCCGCCCCAGCATTTT.